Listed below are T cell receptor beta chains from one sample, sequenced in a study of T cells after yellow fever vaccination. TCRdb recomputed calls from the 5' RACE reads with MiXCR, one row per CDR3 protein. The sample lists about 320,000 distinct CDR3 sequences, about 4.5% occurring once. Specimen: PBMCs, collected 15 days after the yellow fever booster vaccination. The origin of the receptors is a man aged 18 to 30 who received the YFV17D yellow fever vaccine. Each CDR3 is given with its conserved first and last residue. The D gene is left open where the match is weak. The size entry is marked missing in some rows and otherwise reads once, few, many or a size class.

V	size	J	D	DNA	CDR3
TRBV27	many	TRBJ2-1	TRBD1	TGTGCCAGCAGTTCCCGACAGGGGCAGTTCTTC	CASSSRQGQFF
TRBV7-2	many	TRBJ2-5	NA	TGTGCCAGCAGCTGGACTGGGGGAGAGACCCAGTACTTC	CASSWTGGETQYF
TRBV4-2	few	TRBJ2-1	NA	TGTGCCAGCAGCCAACGAATCTTCGGCGTAAGCTCCTACAATGAGCAGTTCTTC	CASSQRIFGVSSYNEQFF
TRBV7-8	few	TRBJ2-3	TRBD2	TGTGCCAGCAGCTTTTTCTCGGGGGGGAGCACAGATACGCAGTATTTT	CASSFFSGGSTDTQYF
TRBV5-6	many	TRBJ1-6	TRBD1	TGTGCCAGCAGCCGGGACAGGAGCTCCTATAATTCACCCCTCCACTTT	CASSRDRSSYNSPLHF
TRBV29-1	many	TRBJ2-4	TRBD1	TGCAGCGCATCCCCCGGACAGGGGGGAGACATTCAGTACTTC	CSASPGQGGDIQYF
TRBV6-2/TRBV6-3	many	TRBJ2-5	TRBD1	TGTGCCAGCAGCGGGACAGGAGAGACCCAGTACTTC	CASSGTGETQYF
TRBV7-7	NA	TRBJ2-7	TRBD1	TGTGCCAGCAGCTTAGAACAGGGGTACGAGCAGTACTTC	CASSLEQGYEQYF
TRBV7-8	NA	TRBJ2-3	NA	TGTGCCAGCAGCTTAGCACCGGCAGCCACTAGCACAGATACGCAGTATTTT	CASSLAPAATSTDTQYF
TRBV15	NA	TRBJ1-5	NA	TGTGCCACCAGCAAACTCCTCAATAGCAATCAGCCCCAGCATTTT	CATSKLLNSNQPQHF
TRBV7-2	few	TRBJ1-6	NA	TGTGCCAGCAGGGAAGGGGGGCATCACAATTCACCCCTCCACTTT	CASREGGHHNSPLHF
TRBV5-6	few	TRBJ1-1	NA	TGTGCCAGCAGCCGCAGACGAAATCGGACGAACACTGAAGCTTTCTTT	CASSRRRNRTNTEAFF
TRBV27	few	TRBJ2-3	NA	TGTGCCAGCACCCCATTAGGGTTCACAGATACGCAGTATTTT	CASTPLGFTDTQYF
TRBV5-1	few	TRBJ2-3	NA	TGCGCCAGCAGTAGGTTGGGAGATACGCAGTATTTT	CASSRLGDTQYF
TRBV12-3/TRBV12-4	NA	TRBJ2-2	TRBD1	TGTGCCAGCAGAACCGACAGGGGGTTGATCGGGGAGCTGTTTTTT	CASRTDRGLIGELFF
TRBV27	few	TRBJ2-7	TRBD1	TGTGCCAGCGCTGGACAGGGGAGCTCCTACGAGCAGTACTTC	CASAGQGSSYEQYF
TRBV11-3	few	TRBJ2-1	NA	TGTGCCAGCAGCCCCCCTCCTAATCCCAATGAGCAGTTCTTC	CASSPPPNPNEQFF
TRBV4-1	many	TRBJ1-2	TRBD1	TGCGCCAGCAGCCAAGGGACAGGGAACTATGGCTACACCTTC	CASSQGTGNYGYTF
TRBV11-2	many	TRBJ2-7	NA	TGTGCCAGCAGCTCGCCTGACCGCGGGTACGAGCAGTACTTC	CASSSPDRGYEQYF
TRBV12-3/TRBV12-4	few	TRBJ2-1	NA	TGTGCCAGCGCCCTGGGTCAGTCCTACAATGAGCAGTTCTTC	CASALGQSYNEQFF
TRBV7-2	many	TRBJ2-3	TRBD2	TGTGCCAGCAGCGGAACCGGGACTAGCGGATCAGATACGCAGTATTTT	CASSGTGTSGSDTQYF
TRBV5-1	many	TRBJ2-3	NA	TGCGCCAGCAGCTTGGAGGCTACCACAGATACGCAGTATTTT	CASSLEATTDTQYF
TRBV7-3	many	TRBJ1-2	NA	TGTGCCAGCAGCTTATTCTATTCGACACGGGCGGGGTTTGTTCGGAACTATGGCTACACCTTC	CASSLFYSTRAGFVRNYGYTF
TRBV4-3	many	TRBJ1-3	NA	TGCGCCAGCAGCCATCTACAGGGTGGTGGAAACACCATATATTTT	CASSHLQGGGNTIYF
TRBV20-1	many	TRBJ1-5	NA	TGCAGTGCTAGAGAGTCAGCACATCAGCCCCAGCATTTT	CSARESAHQPQHF
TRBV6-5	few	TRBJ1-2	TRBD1	TGTGCCAGCAGTTACCCCTTAACAGGGACAGAAAACTATGGCTACACCTTC	CASSYPLTGTENYGYTF
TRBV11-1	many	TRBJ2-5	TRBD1	TGTGCCAGCAGCCATGGGACAGAAGAGACCCAGTACTTC	CASSHGTEETQYF
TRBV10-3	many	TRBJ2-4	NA	TGTGCCATCAGTGAGGATCTCGCCAAAAACATTCAGTACTTC	CAISEDLAKNIQYF
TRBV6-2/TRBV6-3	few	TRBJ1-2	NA	TGTGCCAGCAGTCCTGGGCGTTGGACGGCCTTC	CASSPGRWTAF
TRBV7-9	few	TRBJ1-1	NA	TGTGCCAGCAGCAATCGGACAGATGCTCGGGCGGCTTTCTTT	CASSNRTDARAAFF
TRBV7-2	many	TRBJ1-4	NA	TGTGCCAGCAGCTTTCGTCTCGGGGCCAGGGGTGAAAAACTGTTTTTT	CASSFRLGARGEKLFF
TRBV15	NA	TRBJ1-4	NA	TGTGCCACCAGAACCAGGGCAACTAATGAAAAACTGTTTTTT	CATRTRATNEKLFF
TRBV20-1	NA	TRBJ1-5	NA	TGCAGTGCTGGCCGGGACCGACTATCCCTTAGCAATCAGCCCCAGCATTTT	CSAGRDRLSLSNQPQHF
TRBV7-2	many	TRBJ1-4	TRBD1	TGTGCCAGCAGCTCACCGGACAGGAATAATGAAAAACTGTTTTTT	CASSSPDRNNEKLFF
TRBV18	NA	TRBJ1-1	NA	TGTGCCAGCTCACCAAGGTCAGGGAGGATGGACACTGAAGCTTTCTTT	CASSPRSGRMDTEAFF
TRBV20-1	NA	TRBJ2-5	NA	TGCAGTGCTAGAGATGATGGAATTGAGGAGACCCAGTACTTC	CSARDDGIEETQYF
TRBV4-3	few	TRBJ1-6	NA	TGCGCCAGCAGCCAACAGGGCTCCTATAATTCACCCCTCCACTTT	CASSQQGSYNSPLHF
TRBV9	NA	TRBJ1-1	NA	TGTGCCAGCAGCGTAGTGGGTCGGAGCATGAACACTGAAGCTTTCTTT	CASSVVGRSMNTEAFF
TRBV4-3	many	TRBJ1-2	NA	TGCGCCAGCAGCTTTCAGGGGCGCGGCTACACCTTC	CASSFQGRGYTF